The TCR beta chain described here comes from a study of blood T cell repertoires in COVID-19. Study-wide context: PBMCs, B-cell-depleted T cells, or T cells provided the cDNA or gDNA that made up the material.

Original methodology: Counts of nucleated cells, estimated from reference gene primer amplification, were obtained. TCRdb keeps only in-frame clones here, not all; method: immunoSEQ multiplex PCR. V, J and clone size are those of that table, while D and trimming were read from the DNA. The data contain some 290,000 clones, approximately 86% of them singletons. Sequencing input: peripheral blood. This TCR was recovered from a woman between 50 and 59 years old who had recovered from COVID-19.

The CDR3, as DNA: TGTGCCTGGAACCCAGGGTTAGGCACTGAAGCTTTCTTT. Its translation is CAWNPGLGTEAFF. The chain links TRBV30 to TRBJ1-1, with TRBD1 as a possible D gene (5 bases). Germline V gene sequence: CDR1 GTSNPN, CDR2 SVGIG (reference sequence). Trimming pared 4 bases from V and 4 bases from J, leaving 13 bases between. The length of the CDR3 is 13 residues.